The 28 T cell receptor beta chains presented below share a single source sample, sequenced in a study of blood T cell repertoires in COVID-19. TCRdb keeps only in-frame clones here, not all; method: immunoSEQ multiplex PCR. Among about 240,000 clones listed, around four fifths were seen once. The specimen sequenced was peripheral blood. These TCRs come from an older woman with active or convalescent COVID-19.

The rearrangement joins TRBV14 to TRBJ2-1, with 7 bases fitting TRBD1. The junction had 9 bases not matched to a gene; V was cut back by 2 bases and J by 5 bases. Germline assignment: CDR1 SGHDN and CDR2 FVKESK. The CDR3 totals 16 residues. CDR3 DNA sequence: TGTGCCAGCAGCCAATTTCTAGGGGGCTTAAACAATGAGCAGTTCTTC. Translated: CASSQFLGGLNNEQFF.

The chain is built from TRBV6-1 and TRBJ2-3, with 8 bases lining up with TRBD1. The CDR3 has 16 amino acids. The J segment lost 4 bases and the V segment lost 4 bases, leaving 10 bases of the junction unmatched. Looked up from germline, CDR1 is MNHNS and CDR2 is SASEGT. The CDR3 DNA follows: TGTGCCAGCAGTGTACAAGCGACAGGGGTAGCAGATACGCAGTATTTT. It is translated as CASSVQATGVADTQYF.

This clone showed up just once. V and J are TRBV19 and TRBJ1-4; a possible D gene is TRBD1 (6 bases). Germline lookup yields CDR1 LNHDA and CDR2 SQIVND (reference sequence). Trimming took off 5 bases at V and 7 bases at J, with 11 bases between the two ends. The CDR3 sequence is 13 residues long. CDR3 nucleotide sequence: TGTGCCAGTAGTCAGGGGAGGGGTGAAAAACTGTTTTTT. As protein: CASSQGRGEKLFF. The entire variable domain, with the rest obtained from reference TRBV19 and TRBJ1-4, is as follows: DGGITQSPKYLFRKEGQNVTLSCEQNLNHDAMYWYRQDPGQGLRLIYYSQIVNDFQKGDIAEGYSVSREKKESFPLTVTSAQKNPTAFYLCASSQGRGEKLFFGSGTQLSVL.

The table lists this clone with a few counts. The rearrangement uses TRBV15 and TRBJ2-1, with 10 nucleotides matching TRBD2. V lost 0 bases to trimming and J lost 6 bases; unmatched junction nucleotides: 5. From germline, CDR1 is LNHNV and CDR2 YYDKDF (reference sequence). The CDR3 runs to 16 residues. CDR3 amino acids: CATSRDRLAGVNEQFF. CDR3 bases: TGTGCCACCAGCAGAGATCGGCTAGCGGGAGTCAATGAGCAGTTCTTC. Drawing the rest from reference TRBV15 and TRBJ2-1, the complete variable domain is DAMVIQNPRYQVTQFGKPVTLSCSQTLNHNVMYWYQQKSSQAPKLLFHYYDKDFNNEADTPDNFQSRRPNTSFCFLDIRSPGLGDTAMYLCATSRDRLAGVNEQFFGPGTRLTVL.

V is TRBV19 and J is TRBJ2-5, with TRBD2 matching 11 bases. Losses at the gene ends were 4 bases for V and 5 bases for J; bases not matched to a gene: 9. The CDR3 length is 16 residues. Germline CDR1 is LNHDA and CDR2 is SQIVND (reference sequence). CDR3 loop: CASSRRLAGRSETQYF. The CDR3 nucleotides read TGTGCCAGTAGTAGACGACTAGCGGGGAGGTCGGAGACCCAGTACTTC.

The gene calls are TRBV12-1 and TRBJ2-3; TRBD2, the table's D call, lacks a check against the DNA. TRBV12-1 is a pseudogene locus. The CDR3 loop spans 15 amino acids. The CDR3 bases are TGTGCCAGCGGCCATGTGGGGGGAATCACAGATACGCAGTATTTT. Residues: CASGHVGGITDTQYF.

The table lists this clone with a count of one. This chain uses TRBV5-5 with TRBJ1-6; TRBD1 might be the D (6 bases). This CDR3 has 13 residues. CDR1 and CDR2 (germline): SGHKS, YYEKEE (reference sequence). V shed 4 bases and J shed 11 bases, with 13 bases lying between them. CDR3 DNA: TGTGCCAGCAGCCCGACAGGTAGGGCACCCCTCCACTTT. Protein product: CASSPTGRAPLHF. Full variable domain (rest looked up from reference TRBV5-5 and TRBJ1-6): DAGVTQSPTHLIKTRGQQVTLRCSPISGHKSVSWYQQVLGQGPQFIFQYYEKEERGRGNFPDRFSARQFPNYSSELNVNALLLGDSALYLCASSPTGRAPLHFGNGTRLTVT.

The rearrangement links TRBV3-1 (or the pseudogene TRBV3-2) to TRBJ2-2, with D possibly TRBD2 on 6 matching bases. The CDR3 spans 17 residues. Germline-derived CDR1 and CDR2 are LGHDT and YNNKEL (reference sequence). V was pared by 1 base and J by 7 bases, with 19 bases between. Here the CDR3 reads CASSQGVAASGGGELFF. CDR3 DNA: TGTGCCAGCAGCCAAGGGGTAGCGGCAAGCGGTGGCGGGGAGCTGTTTTTT.

The chain employs TRBV6-5 and TRBJ2-7; no clear D. V gave up 0 bases and J gave up 2 bases, with 8 bases separating them. The germline V gene encodes CDR1 MNHEY and CDR2 SVGAGI. The CDR3 is 14 residues long. The CDR3 spells CASSYSRGPYEQYF. CDR3 coding DNA: TGTGCCAGCAGTTACTCAAGAGGTCCCTACGAGCAGTACTTC.

This chain joins TRBV6-5 and TRBJ1-2; no reliable D call. This CDR3 spans 14 amino acids. With 8 bases removed from V and 0 bases from J, the gap between germline ends came to 13 bases. CDR1 MNHEY and CDR2 SVGAGI come from the germline V gene. The CDR3 DNA is TGTGCCAGCCAGCTCGAGCGGGCTAACTATGGCTACACCTTC. It codes for CASQLERANYGYTF.

The chain has TRBV28 and TRBJ1-1; 8 nucleotides agree with TRBD1. Germline V lookup: CDR1 MDHEN, CDR2 SYDVKM. J was trimmed by 1 base and V by 6 bases; bases with no gene match: 4. The CDR3 contains 14 residues. CDR3 sequence reads: CASRRTGRNTEAFF. The CDR3 DNA follows: TGTGCCAGCAGACGGACAGGGAGGAACACTGAAGCTTTCTTT.

The J gene is TRBJ1-1, the V gene TRBV6-5; 9 nucleotides agree with TRBD1. The germline CDR1 and CDR2 sequences are MNHEY and SVGAGI. The CDR3 loop spans 16 amino acids. V trimming: 0 bases; J trimming: 4 bases; junction bases outside the gene matches: 6. The CDR3 nucleotides read TGTGCCAGCAGTTACTCATCGGGGACAGGGAGCACTGAAGCTTTCTTT. As protein: CASSYSSGTGSTEAFF.

The chain uses TRBV18 and TRBJ2-7, with TRBD1 matching over 8 bases. Germline values: CDR1 KGHSH, CDR2 LQKENI. V trimming: 3 bases; J trimming: 2 bases; junction bases outside the gene matches: 6. The CDR3 loop spans 15 amino acids. The CDR3: CASSPDRDRTYEQYF. The DNA of the CDR3 is TGTGCCAGCTCACCCGACCGGGACAGGACCTACGAGCAGTACTTC.

The V call is TRBV3-1 (or the pseudogene TRBV3-2), the J call TRBJ1-4, with 9 bases aligning to TRBD1. The ends lost 0 bases at V and 5 bases at J; junction bases unmatched: 4. The CDR3 has 16 amino acids. The germline V gene has CDR1 LGHDT and CDR2 YNNKEL (reference sequence). The CDR3 DNA is TGTGCCAGCAGCCAAGATTTGGGGACAGGGAATGAAAAACTGTTTTTT. Residues: CASSQDLGTGNEKLFF.

This clone was observed a single time. This rearrangement joins TRBV19 to TRBJ2-3; 10 bases are a match to TRBD2. The ends lost 4 bases at V and 0 bases at J; junction bases unmatched: 7. The CDR3 spans 17 residues. Germline CDR1 reads LNHDA; CDR2 reads SQIVND (reference sequence). The CDR3 protein is CASSKRRLAGSTDTQYF. The CDR3 DNA reads TGTGCCAGTAGTAAACGACGACTAGCGGGTAGCACAGATACGCAGTATTTT.

The chain carries TRBV3-1 (or the pseudogene TRBV3-2) and TRBJ1-1; D perhaps matches TRBD1 (5 bases). Trimming pared 9 bases from V and 2 bases from J, leaving 16 bases between. The CDR3 totals 14 residues. CDR1 and CDR2 (germline): LGHDT, YNNKEL (reference sequence). The CDR3 DNA reads TGTGCCAGACCCATGGGGGGGTCCAACACTGAAGCTTTCTTT. The encoded protein is CARPMGGSNTEAFF.

CDR3: CASSPGSSSYEQYV. The CDR3 DNA reads TGCGCCAGCAGCCCCGGGTCCAGCTCCTACGAGCAGTACGTC. V gene TRBV5-1 combines with J gene TRBJ2-7; D gene uncertain. This CDR3 has 14 amino acids. V was trimmed by 4 bases and J by 0 bases, leaving 11 bases between them. Germline CDR1 is SGHRS and CDR2 is YFSETQ.

The chain has TRBV3-1 (or the pseudogene TRBV3-2) and TRBJ2-1; TRBD2 matches at 7 bases. Unmatched junction bases numbered 6, after V lost 4 bases and J lost 3 bases. Germline V gene data show CDR1 as LGHDT and CDR2 as YNNKEL (reference sequence). CDR3 size: 15 residues. CDR3 DNA: TGTGCCAGCAGCCGCGAACGGGGGGTCTACAATGAGCAGTTCTTC. Protein product: CASSRERGVYNEQFF.

V is TRBV7-3 and J is TRBJ2-2, with no clear D. Germline lookup yields CDR1 SGHTA and CDR2 FQGTGA. V lost 2 bases and J 0 bases, leaving 10 bases between the germline ends. There are 16 residues in the CDR3. CDR3 protein: CASSLSGGANTGELFF. CDR3 nucleotide sequence: TGTGCCAGCAGCTTATCCGGCGGAGCGAACACCGGGGAGCTGTTTTTT.

The chain employs TRBV5-5 and TRBJ1-4; D is ambiguous. The CDR3 length is 16 residues. Trimming stripped 0 bases from V and 8 bases from J, with 17 bases between. CDR1 is SGHKS, CDR2 YYEKEE, per germline (reference sequence). The CDR3 reads CASSLALRALSEKLFF. CDR3 DNA sequence: TGTGCCAGCAGCTTGGCCCTGAGGGCCTTAAGCGAAAAACTGTTTTTT.

The chain couples TRBV11-2 to TRBJ2-7; the D gene is possibly TRBD1 (6 bases). The CDR3 runs 15 residues. Per the germline V gene, CDR1 is SGHAT and CDR2 is FQNNGV. Trimming left V 1 base short and J 0 bases short, with 10 bases between. CDR3 in amino acids: CASSLGGLSSYEQYV. In DNA, the CDR3 is TGTGCCAGCAGCTTAGGGGGGCTGAGCTCCTACGAGCAGTACGTC.

The chain combines TRBV5-5 with TRBJ1-2, with TRBD1 identical over 9 bases. Looked up from germline, CDR1 is SGHKS and CDR2 is YYEKEE (reference sequence). This CDR3 has 14 residues. V trimming: 2 bases; J trimming: 3 bases; junction bases outside the gene matches: 2. The CDR3 DNA reads as TGTGCCAGCAGCTTACAGGGGGCGGACTATGGCTACACCTTC. Protein product: CASSLQGADYGYTF.

V is TRBV7-8 and J is TRBJ1-2, with TRBD1 identical over 9 bases. The V gene's germline CDR1 is SGHVS and CDR2 FQNEAQ. The length of the CDR3 is 14 residues. Unmatched junction bases numbered 1, after V lost 1 base and J lost 4 bases. The DNA of the CDR3 is TGTGCCAGCAGCTTAGGGGGACAGGGCTATGGCTACACCTTC. Protein: CASSLGGQGYGYTF.

V gene TRBV29-1 combines with J gene TRBJ2-1; D is possibly TRBD2 (5 bases). Trimming took 4 bases from V and 4 from J, leaving 11 bases between them. The V gene's germline CDR1 is SQVTM and CDR2 ANQGSEA. This CDR3 has 13 amino acids. The DNA of the CDR3 is TGCAGCGTTGGAGACCCGGGATACAATGAGCAGTTCTTC. Amino acids: CSVGDPGYNEQFF.

This clone has just one count. This chain connects TRBV21-1 to TRBJ1-6; the table's D gene call, TRBD1, was not cross checked with the DNA. TRBV21-1 is a pseudogene locus. The CDR3 totals 15 residues. The CDR3 here is CASSKRSQGASPLHF. DNA for the CDR3: TGTGCCAGCAGCAAAAGGTCTCAGGGGGCTTCACCCCTCCACTTT.

CDR3 in amino acids: CATEWGQRGASTDTQYF. The CDR3 bases are TGTGCCACCGAGTGGGGACAGAGAGGCGCTAGCACAGATACGCAGTATTTT. The rearrangement uses TRBV10-3 and TRBJ2-3, with TRBD1 identical over 7 bases. Germline lookup yields CDR1 ENHRY and CDR2 SYGVKD. With 10 bases clipped from V and 0 bases from J, the junction kept 16 bases outside the gene matches. The CDR3 extends over 17 amino acids.

This sequence joins TRBV7-3 and TRBJ2-1; 9 nucleotides match TRBD2. The V gene end was trimmed by 2 bases and the J gene end by 6 bases; junction bases not matched to a gene: 11. Germline loops: CDR1 SGHTA, CDR2 FQGTGA. This CDR3 has 17 residues. The CDR3 loop is CASSLLGGRGEGNEQFF. The CDR3 bases are TGTGCCAGCAGCTTACTGGGCGGGAGGGGAGAGGGCAATGAGCAGTTCTTC.

The CDR3 DNA follows: TGTGCCAGTACCCGGACTAGCGGGAGTCTAGCCAATGAGCAGTTCTTC. It codes for CASTRTSGSLANEQFF. This sequence joins TRBV19 and TRBJ2-1, with 13 bases that match TRBD2. Germline V CDR1 and CDR2: LNHDA, SQIVND (reference sequence). The V and J ends lost 7 bases and 6 bases, in that order; junction bases with no gene match: 9. The CDR3 has 16 residues.